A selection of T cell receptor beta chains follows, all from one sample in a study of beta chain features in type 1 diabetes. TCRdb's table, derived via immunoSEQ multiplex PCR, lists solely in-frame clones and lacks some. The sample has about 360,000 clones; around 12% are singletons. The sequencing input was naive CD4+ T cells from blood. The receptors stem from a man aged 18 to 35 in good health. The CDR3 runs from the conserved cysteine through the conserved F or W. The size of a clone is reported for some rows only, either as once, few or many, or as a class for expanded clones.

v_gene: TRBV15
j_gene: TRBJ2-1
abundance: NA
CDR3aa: CATSNSGGNEQFF

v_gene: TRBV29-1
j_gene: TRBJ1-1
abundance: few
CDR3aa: CSVAYPGTRKTEAFF

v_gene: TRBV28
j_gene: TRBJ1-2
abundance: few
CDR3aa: CASGHSYGYTF

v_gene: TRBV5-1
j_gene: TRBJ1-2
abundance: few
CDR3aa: CASSSGQGGYYGYTF

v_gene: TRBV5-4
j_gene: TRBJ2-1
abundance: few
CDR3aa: CASSSGTGHPYNEQFF

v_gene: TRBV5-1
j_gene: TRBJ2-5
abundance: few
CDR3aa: CASTVWTGMVGETQYF

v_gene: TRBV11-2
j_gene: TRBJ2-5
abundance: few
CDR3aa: CASSPRGGAQETQYF

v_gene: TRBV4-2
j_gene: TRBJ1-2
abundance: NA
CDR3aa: CASSQDLPRGDYGYTF

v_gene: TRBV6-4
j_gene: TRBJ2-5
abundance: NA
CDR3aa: CASSELRGETQYF

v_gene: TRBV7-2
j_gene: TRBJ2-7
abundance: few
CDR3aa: CASSPRTGNGGVQYF

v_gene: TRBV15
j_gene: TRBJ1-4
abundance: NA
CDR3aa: CATSRDSGGEEKLFF

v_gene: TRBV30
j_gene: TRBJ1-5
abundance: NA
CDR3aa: CAWSVGRVGQPQHF

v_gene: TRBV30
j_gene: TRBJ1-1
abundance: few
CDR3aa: CAWSVGENTEAFF

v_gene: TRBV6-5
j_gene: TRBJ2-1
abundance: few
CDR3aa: CASSSRGMLYNEQFF

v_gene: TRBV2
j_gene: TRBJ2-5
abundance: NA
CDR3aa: CASRARQGEETQYF

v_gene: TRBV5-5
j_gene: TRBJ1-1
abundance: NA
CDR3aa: CASGVHTEAFF

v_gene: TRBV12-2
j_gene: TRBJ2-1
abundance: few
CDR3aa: CASRARGWPYNEQFF

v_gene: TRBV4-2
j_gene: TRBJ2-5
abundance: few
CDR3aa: CASSQAGPETQYF

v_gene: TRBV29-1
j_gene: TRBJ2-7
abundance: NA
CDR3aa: CSVGALWPSYEQYF

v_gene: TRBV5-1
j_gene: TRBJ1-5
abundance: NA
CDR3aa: CASSSGTGPNQPQHF

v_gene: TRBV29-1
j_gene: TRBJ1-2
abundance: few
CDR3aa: CSVYGGTGTFGYTF

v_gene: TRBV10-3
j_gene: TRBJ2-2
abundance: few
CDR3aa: CATGVGELFF

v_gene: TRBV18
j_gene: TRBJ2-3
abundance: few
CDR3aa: CASSGRDTDTQYF

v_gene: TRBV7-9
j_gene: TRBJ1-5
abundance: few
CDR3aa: CASSPQSSNQPQHF

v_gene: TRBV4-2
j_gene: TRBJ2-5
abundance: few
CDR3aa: CASSPSSGRQETQYF

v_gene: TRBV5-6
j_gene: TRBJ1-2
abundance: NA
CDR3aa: CASSGRQGGKGGYTF

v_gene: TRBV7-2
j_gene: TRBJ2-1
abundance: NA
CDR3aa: CASSPWTGHNEQFF

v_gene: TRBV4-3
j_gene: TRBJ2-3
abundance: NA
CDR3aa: CASSPHVGGHATDTQYF

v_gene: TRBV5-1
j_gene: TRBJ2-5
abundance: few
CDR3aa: CASSFQSEETQYF

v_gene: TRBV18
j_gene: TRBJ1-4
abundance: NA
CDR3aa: CASSPQRDRRNEKLFF

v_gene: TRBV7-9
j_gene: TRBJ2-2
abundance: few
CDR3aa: CASSRRGQGNTGELFF

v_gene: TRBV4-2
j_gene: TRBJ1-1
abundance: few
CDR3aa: CASSQATMNTEAFF

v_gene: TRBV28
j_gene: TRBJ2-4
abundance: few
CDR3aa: CASGLAKNIQYF

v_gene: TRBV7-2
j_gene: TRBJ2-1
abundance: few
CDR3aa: CASSPNKGDNEQFF

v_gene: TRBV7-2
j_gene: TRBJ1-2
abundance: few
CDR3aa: CASSLVGGVADYGYTF

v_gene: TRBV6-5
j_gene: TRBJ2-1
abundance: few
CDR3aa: CASSFDRYNEQFF

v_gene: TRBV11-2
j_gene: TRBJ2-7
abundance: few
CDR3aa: CASSLGTGGYEQYF

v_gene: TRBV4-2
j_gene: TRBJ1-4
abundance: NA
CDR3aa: CASRRLPEKLFF

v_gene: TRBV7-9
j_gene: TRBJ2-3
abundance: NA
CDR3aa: CAGTGTSGIVSTDTQYF

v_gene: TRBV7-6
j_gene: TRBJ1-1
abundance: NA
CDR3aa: CASSFGRGTEAFF

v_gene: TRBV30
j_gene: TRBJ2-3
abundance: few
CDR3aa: CAWRALAGGPDTQYF

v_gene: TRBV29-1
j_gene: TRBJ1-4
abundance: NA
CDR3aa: CSVSAWDSKEKLFF